The 6 T cell receptor beta chains below all came from one sample that was sequenced in a study of shared clonotypes between healthy human individuals. The table came from immunoSEQ multiplex PCR; TCRdb's copy has only in-frame clones and leaves some out. The data hold about 340,000 clones, with around 70% observed a single time. The sequenced material came from memory CD4+ T cells sorted from blood. Subset here: CD45RA-negative fraction. Receptor source: a man aged 30 to 45 in good health.

A single count supports this clone. This chain uses TRBV7-2 with TRBJ2-2; the D is unclear. The CDR3 spans 14 residues. Trimming removed 5 bases from V and 5 bases from J, with 12 bases in between. The V gene's germline CDR1 is SGHTA and CDR2 FQGNSA. CDR3 region: CASSRNLNTGELFF. The CDR3 DNA reads TGTGCCAGCAGCCGAAACCTTAATACCGGGGAGCTGTTTTTT.

This clone was picked up one time. This rearrangement joins TRBV30 to TRBJ2-2; no firm D call. The V gene's germline CDR1 is GTSNPN and CDR2 SVGIG (reference sequence). Trimming removed 0 bases at V and 6 bases at J, with 14 bases between. This CDR3 has 15 amino acids. The CDR3 loop is CAWSVRLADAGELFF. CDR3 coding DNA: TGTGCCTGGAGTGTAAGGCTCGCGGATGCCGGGGAGCTGTTTTTT.

The CDR3 DNA sequence: TGCGCCAGCAGCCAACTAGCGGGAGGTATCACCGGGGAGCTGTTTTTT. Encoded protein: CASSQLAGGITGELFF. This chain connects TRBV5-1 to TRBJ2-2; 12 bases agree with TRBD2. The CDR3 consists of 16 residues. Looked up from germline, CDR1 is SGHRS and CDR2 is YFSETQ. V trimming: 4 bases; J trimming: 4 bases; junction bases outside the gene matches: 5.

The rearrangement uses TRBV19 and TRBJ2-7; TRBD2 aligns across 8 bases. V trimming: 3 bases; J trimming: 2 bases; junction bases outside the gene matches: 6. The CDR3 runs 15 residues. CDR1 and CDR2 (germline): LNHDA, SQIVND (reference sequence). CDR3 nucleotides: TGTGCCAGTAGTATCGGGAGGGGAACTGCCTACGAGCAGTACTTC. Translation gives CASSIGRGTAYEQYF. Filled out from reference TRBV19 and TRBJ2-7, the complete variable domain reads DGGITQSPKYLFRKEGQNVTLSCEQNLNHDAMYWYRQDPGQGLRLIYYSQIVNDFQKGDIAEGYSVSREKKESFPLTVTSAQKNPTAFYLCASSIGRGTAYEQYFGPGTRLTVT.

J is TRBJ2-1 and V is TRBV2, with 7 bases identical to TRBD2. From germline, CDR1 is SNHLY and CDR2 FYNNEI. The CDR3 has 14 residues. With 8 bases clipped from V and 2 bases from J, the junction kept 6 bases outside the gene matches. In nucleotides, the CDR3 is TGTGCCAGCGAGGTCGCGGGAGCCTACAATGAGCAGTTCTTC. Protein sequence: CASEVAGAYNEQFF.

This clone was recorded many times. The V gene is TRBV15, the J gene TRBJ1-1; TRBD1 is a possible D gene (6 bases). Deletions cut 4 bases from V and 3 bases from J, with 12 bases between. Per germline, CDR1 LNHNV and CDR2 YYDKDF (reference sequence). The CDR3 covers 14 residues. CDR3: CATSKEQGYTEAFF. For the CDR3, the DNA is TGTGCCACCAGCAAAGAACAGGGATACACTGAAGCTTTCTTT.